This TCR beta chain was sequenced for a study of molecular identifiers for immune sequencing clone quantification. On this clonotype itself: One end of the junction is discordant with germline, which a read error may explain.

Sorting defined naive CD8 T cells as CD8+CD4-CCR7+CD45RA+. One entry per CDR3 protein results from TCRdb running MiXCR on the PCR reads. The data hold over 550,000 distinct CDR3 sequences, with roughly 23% observed a single time. The germline gives CDR1 SGDLS, CDR2 YYNGEE. The CDR3 loop spans 16 amino acids. Sequenced input: naive CD8+ T cells from blood, with Jurkat cell RNA spiked in. Subset meaning: FACS-sorted CD8+CD4-CCR7+CD45RA+ naive T cells. The V gene is TRBV9, the J gene TRBJ2-3, with 9 bases that match TRBD1. The receptor was derived from a human donor in good health. Some libraries in this study had Jurkat cell RNA spiked in. In DNA form, the CDR3 reads TGCGCCAGCAGCGTAGAACAGGGGGCTGGAGCAGATACGCAGTATTTT. This sequence encodes CASSVEQGAGADTQYF.